This passage covers 21 T cell receptor beta chains from one sample sequenced in a study of CD8 T cells in Susac syndrome. Reverse transcription of about 0.5 to 1 ug RNA used random hexamers. TCRdb ran MiXCR on the immunoSEQ multiplex PCR reads and lists one entry per CDR3 protein. The sample consists of 240,000 or so distinct CDR3 sequences, 90% to 96% of them appearing once. The sequenced material came from CD4+ T cells from PBMCs. The receptors here all came from a human donor with Susac syndrome.

This chain uses TRBV14 with TRBJ1-1, with D perhaps matching TRBD1 (5 bases). CDR1 and CDR2 from the germline V gene are SGHDN and FVKESK. The CDR3 is 16 residues long. Trimming took 2 bases from V and 1 from J, leaving 14 bases between them. In DNA form, the CDR3 reads TGTGCCAGCAGCCAACTTGTAGGGACGGGGAACACTGAAGCTTTCTTT. It translates to CASSQLVGTGNTEAFF.

The gene calls are TRBV10-3 and TRBJ1-2, with 11 bases lining up with TRBD1. After removal of 6 bases from V and 4 bases from J, the junction contained 7 bases not matched to a gene. The CDR3 sequence is 15 residues long. The germline V gene encodes CDR1 ENHRY and CDR2 SYGVKD. Here the CDR3 reads CAIREGQGAVYGYTF. CDR3 bases: TGTGCCATCAGGGAAGGACAGGGGGCGGTCTATGGCTACACCTTC.

The rearrangement uses TRBV20-1 and TRBJ2-7, with D unclear. Between the trimmed V and J ends, which lost 0 bases and 7 bases, there was a span of 10 bases. Germline V CDR1 and CDR2: DFQATT, SNEGSKA (reference sequence). The CDR3 length is 12 residues. This chain's CDR3 is CSAREDGPEQYF. As DNA, the CDR3 is TGCAGTGCTAGAGAGGACGGCCCTGAGCAGTACTTC.

In nucleotides, the CDR3 is TGTGCCAGTAGGCTACAGGGACTTTTTGGAAGCTCCTACAATGAGCAGTTCTTC. Protein product: CASRLQGLFGSSYNEQFF. The chain combines TRBV19 with TRBJ2-1; D is perhaps TRBD1 or TRBD2 (6 bases each). The length of the CDR3 is 18 residues. CDR1 LNHDA and CDR2 SQIVND come from the germline V gene (reference sequence). Trimming cost V 6 bases and J 0 bases, with 21 bases left between them.

J is TRBJ2-5 and V is TRBV6-5; TRBD2 matches at 8 bases. CDR3 length: 14 amino acids. V was pared by 5 bases and J by 6 bases, with 8 bases of the junction left unmatched. The V gene's germline CDR1 is MNHEY and CDR2 SVGAGI. CDR3 residues: CASSDQAGGQTQYF. The CDR3 nucleotides are TGTGCCAGCAGTGATCAGGCGGGAGGCCAGACCCAGTACTTC.

The sample holds a few counts of this clonotype. The chain carries TRBV3-1 and TRBJ1-2; no firm D call. The CDR3 is made up of 12 amino acids. Trimming left V 1 base short and J 4 bases short, with 4 bases between. Germline CDR1 and CDR2: LGHDT and YNNKEL (reference sequence). CDR3 sequence: CASSQVGYGYTF. CDR3 DNA: TGTGCCAGCAGCCAAGTGGGCTATGGCTACACCTTC.

The chain is built from TRBV29-1 and TRBJ2-3, with D uncertain. CDR3 length equals 11 residues. Trimming removed 8 bases from V and 3 bases from J, with 9 bases in between. The germline V gene has CDR1 SQVTM and CDR2 ANQGSEA. The CDR3: CSTARTDTQYF. CDR3 DNA sequence: TGCAGCACTGCTCGGACAGATACGCAGTATTTT.

The chain combines TRBV5-1 with TRBJ2-1, with TRBD2 matching over 11 bases. The CDR3 spans 16 residues. The J segment lost 9 bases and the V segment lost 0 bases, leaving 8 bases of the junction unmatched. The germline CDR1 and CDR2 sequences are SGHRS and YFSETQ. The CDR3 spells CASSLAALAGVGEQFF. The CDR3 DNA follows: TGCGCCAGCAGCTTGGCCGCACTAGCGGGAGTCGGTGAGCAGTTCTTC.

The chain recombines TRBV18 with TRBJ2-7; the match to TRBD1 covers 7 bases. V shed 6 bases, J shed 2 bases, and the junction held 4 bases outside the gene matches. This CDR3 spans 13 amino acids. The germline gives CDR1 KGHSH, CDR2 LQKENI. CDR3 protein: CASSDGQAYEQYF. The CDR3, as DNA: TGTGCCAGCTCGGACGGACAGGCCTACGAGCAGTACTTC. The whole variable domain, filled in from reference TRBV18 and TRBJ2-7, reads NAGVMQNPRHLVRRRGQEARLRCSPMKGHSHVYWYRQLPEEGLKFMVYLQKENIIDESGMPKERFSAEFPKEGPSILRIQQVVRGDSAAYFCASSDGQAYEQYFGPGTRLTVT.

The genes are TRBV20-1 and TRBJ1-4; D is undetermined. In germline, CDR1 is DFQATT, CDR2 SNEGSKA (reference sequence). With 5 bases removed from V and 5 bases from J, the gap between germline ends came to 15 bases. The CDR3 contains 14 residues. The CDR3 DNA reads as TGCAGTGCTTCCCTATCCTCTTTGAATGAAAAACTGTTTTTT. This codes for CSASLSSLNEKLFF.

V usage is TRBV9 and J usage is TRBJ2-7, with a tentative D call TRBD1 (6 bases). The V end lost 4 bases, the J end lost 3 bases, and 14 bases lay between the germline ends. Germline V CDR1 and CDR2: SGDLS, YYNGEE. The CDR3 is 14 residues long. The CDR3 coding sequence is TGTGCCAGCAGCCGAACAGGGTTTAGCTACGAGCAGTACTTC. This sequence encodes CASSRTGFSYEQYF.

This clonotype was picked up a small number of times. V is TRBV7-9 and J is TRBJ2-7; D is undetermined. The germline V and J ends were trimmed by 3 bases and 0 bases, with 9 bases remaining between them. The CDR3 totals 14 residues. CDR1 SEHNR and CDR2 FQNEAQ come from the germline V gene (reference sequence). CDR3 sequence: CASSLDTGSYEQYF. DNA of the CDR3: TGTGCCAGCAGCTTGGATACGGGCTCCTACGAGCAGTACTTC.

The chain carries TRBV7-8 and TRBJ1-1, with a possible D match to TRBD1 (5 bases). V lost 0 bases, J lost 5 bases, and 10 bases lay in between. This CDR3 contains 14 residues. CDR1 and CDR2 (germline): SGHVS, FQNEAQ. DNA for the CDR3: TGTGCCAGCAGCTTAGCACGGTCAGGGACTGAAGCTTTCTTT. It yields the protein CASSLARSGTEAFF.

The V call is TRBV19, the J call TRBJ2-7; tentative D call: TRBD1 (6 bases). Trimming pared 4 bases from V and 2 bases from J, leaving 12 bases between. This CDR3 contains 14 residues. Germline V CDR1 and CDR2: LNHDA, SQIVND (reference sequence). The CDR3 nucleotides read TGTGCCAGTAGTACAACCGGGACAACCTACGAGCAGTACTTC. Protein sequence: CASSTTGTTYEQYF.

The genes are TRBV7-6 and TRBJ2-7, with 8 bases matching TRBD2. The V and J ends lost 5 bases and 6 bases, in that order; junction bases with no gene match: 15. This CDR3 comprises 16 residues. Per germline, CDR1 SGHVS and CDR2 FNYEAQ. CDR3 coding DNA: TGTGCCAGCAGCCTCAACCTGCCGGGACTAGTAACCGAGCAGTACTTC. Protein: CASSLNLPGLVTEQYF.

The chain has TRBV14 and TRBJ2-5, with 9 bases identical to TRBD2. Germline V lookup: CDR1 SGHDN, CDR2 FVKESK. The CDR3 totals 16 residues. V trimming: 2 bases; J trimming: 5 bases; junction bases outside the gene matches: 9. The CDR3 DNA sequence: TGTGCCAGCAGCCAAAGGAACCTAGCGGGATTTGAGACCCAGTACTTC. This translates into CASSQRNLAGFETQYF. Using reference TRBV14 and TRBJ2-5 for the parts outside the CDR3, the full variable domain is EAGVTQFPSHSVIEKGQTVTLRCDPISGHDNLYWYRRVMGKEIKFLLHFVKESKQDESGMPNNRFLAERTGGTYSTLKVQPAELEDSGVYFCASSQRNLAGFETQYFGPGTRLLVL.

This clonotype occurred once. The V and J genes are TRBV11-2 and TRBJ2-3; tentatively, D is TRBD2 (6 bases). V was clipped by 3 bases and J by 10 bases, with 17 bases between them. The CDR3 is made up of 14 amino acids. Germline V gene data show CDR1 as SGHAT and CDR2 as FQNNGV. As DNA, the CDR3 is TGTGCCAGCAGCTTCCCCCCGGGAGTGGAAGCGCAGTATTTT. This gives the protein CASSFPPGVEAQYF.

Here the CDR3 reads CASSVGEREGPYEQYF. The DNA for the CDR3 is TGTGCCAGCAGCGTAGGCGAGCGGGAGGGCCCGTACGAGCAGTACTTC. The V and J genes are TRBV9 and TRBJ2-7; 10 nucleotides match TRBD2. This CDR3 spans 16 amino acids. Germline V CDR1 and CDR2: SGDLS, YYNGEE. The V and J ends lost 0 bases and 4 bases, in that order; junction bases with no gene match: 7. Drawing the rest from reference TRBV9 and TRBJ2-7, the complete variable domain is DSGVTQTPKHLITATGQRVTLRCSPRSGDLSVYWYQQSLDQGLQFLIQYYNGEERAKGNILERFSAQQFPDLHSELNLSSLELGDSALYFCASSVGEREGPYEQYFGPGTRLTVT.

V usage is TRBV7-8 and J usage is TRBJ1-2; no clear D. Per the germline V gene, CDR1 is SGHVS and CDR2 is FQNEAQ. This CDR3 contains 14 residues. V was trimmed by 5 bases and J by 8 bases, leaving 18 bases between them. CDR3 loop: CASSKAKGSFGYTF. For the CDR3, the DNA is TGTGCCAGCAGCAAAGCTAAAGGGAGTTTCGGCTACACCTTC.

The rearrangement uses TRBV13 and TRBJ2-1; possible D gene TRBD2, 6 bases. Looked up from germline, CDR1 is PRHDT and CDR2 is FYEKMQ (reference sequence). There are 14 residues in the CDR3. The V and J ends lost 5 bases and 4 bases respectively, with 12 bases between them. This chain's CDR3 is CASSIGDSYNEQFF. The CDR3 DNA is TGTGCCAGCAGCATCGGGGACTCATACAATGAGCAGTTCTTC.

The chain recombines TRBV21-1 with TRBJ2-4; the table's D call TRBD2 went unverified against the DNA. TRBV21-1 is termed a pseudogene. The CDR3 covers 16 residues. CDR3 in amino acids: CASSKGTSGRKNIQYF. CDR3 nucleotide sequence: TGTGCCAGCAGCAAAGGGACTAGCGGGCGCAAAAACATTCAGTACTTC.